These 3 T cell receptor beta chains came from one sample sequenced in a study of human T cells and chemical hapten exposure. One entry per CDR3 protein, called by TCRdb with MiXCR from the 5' RACE reads. The top ten clones hold roughly 1.4% of a sample with 130,000 or so distinct CDR3 sequences, around 4% of them seen once. Unseparated into fractions, whole blood served as the source from which total RNA was extracted. The source of these receptors is a female donor in good health.

This clonotype was counted many times. CDR3 region: CASSHRGPTEAFF. CDR3 bases: TGTGCCAGCAGCCACAGGGGGCCCACTGAAGCTTTCTTT. V usage is TRBV7-3 and J usage is TRBJ1-1; 9 nucleotides align to TRBD1. CDR1 is SGHTA and CDR2 is FQGTGA in the germline V gene. Trimming removed 5 bases from V and 4 bases from J; junction bases left unmatched: 2. The CDR3 is 13 amino acids.

The genes are TRBV6-6 and TRBJ2-3, with D unresolved. Trimming removed 0 bases from V and 6 bases from J, with 16 bases in between. Germline V gene sequence: CDR1 MNHNY, CDR2 SVGAGI (reference sequence). The CDR3 loop spans 16 amino acids. The CDR3 is CASSYSRGGSLDTQYF. CDR3 in DNA: TGTGCCAGCAGTTACTCCAGAGGCGGTAGCTTGGATACGCAGTATTTT.

At least ten counts were recorded for this clonotype. The rearrangement joins TRBV29-1 to TRBJ1-4; the D gene is possibly TRBD1 (6 bases). The CDR3 spans 14 residues. Deletions cut 6 bases from V and 0 bases from J, with 11 bases between. The germline V gene has CDR1 SQVTM and CDR2 ANQGSEA. CDR3 region: CSVGGPTTNEKLFF. CDR3 nucleotides: TGCAGCGTCGGGGGCCCCACAACTAATGAAAAACTGTTTTTT.